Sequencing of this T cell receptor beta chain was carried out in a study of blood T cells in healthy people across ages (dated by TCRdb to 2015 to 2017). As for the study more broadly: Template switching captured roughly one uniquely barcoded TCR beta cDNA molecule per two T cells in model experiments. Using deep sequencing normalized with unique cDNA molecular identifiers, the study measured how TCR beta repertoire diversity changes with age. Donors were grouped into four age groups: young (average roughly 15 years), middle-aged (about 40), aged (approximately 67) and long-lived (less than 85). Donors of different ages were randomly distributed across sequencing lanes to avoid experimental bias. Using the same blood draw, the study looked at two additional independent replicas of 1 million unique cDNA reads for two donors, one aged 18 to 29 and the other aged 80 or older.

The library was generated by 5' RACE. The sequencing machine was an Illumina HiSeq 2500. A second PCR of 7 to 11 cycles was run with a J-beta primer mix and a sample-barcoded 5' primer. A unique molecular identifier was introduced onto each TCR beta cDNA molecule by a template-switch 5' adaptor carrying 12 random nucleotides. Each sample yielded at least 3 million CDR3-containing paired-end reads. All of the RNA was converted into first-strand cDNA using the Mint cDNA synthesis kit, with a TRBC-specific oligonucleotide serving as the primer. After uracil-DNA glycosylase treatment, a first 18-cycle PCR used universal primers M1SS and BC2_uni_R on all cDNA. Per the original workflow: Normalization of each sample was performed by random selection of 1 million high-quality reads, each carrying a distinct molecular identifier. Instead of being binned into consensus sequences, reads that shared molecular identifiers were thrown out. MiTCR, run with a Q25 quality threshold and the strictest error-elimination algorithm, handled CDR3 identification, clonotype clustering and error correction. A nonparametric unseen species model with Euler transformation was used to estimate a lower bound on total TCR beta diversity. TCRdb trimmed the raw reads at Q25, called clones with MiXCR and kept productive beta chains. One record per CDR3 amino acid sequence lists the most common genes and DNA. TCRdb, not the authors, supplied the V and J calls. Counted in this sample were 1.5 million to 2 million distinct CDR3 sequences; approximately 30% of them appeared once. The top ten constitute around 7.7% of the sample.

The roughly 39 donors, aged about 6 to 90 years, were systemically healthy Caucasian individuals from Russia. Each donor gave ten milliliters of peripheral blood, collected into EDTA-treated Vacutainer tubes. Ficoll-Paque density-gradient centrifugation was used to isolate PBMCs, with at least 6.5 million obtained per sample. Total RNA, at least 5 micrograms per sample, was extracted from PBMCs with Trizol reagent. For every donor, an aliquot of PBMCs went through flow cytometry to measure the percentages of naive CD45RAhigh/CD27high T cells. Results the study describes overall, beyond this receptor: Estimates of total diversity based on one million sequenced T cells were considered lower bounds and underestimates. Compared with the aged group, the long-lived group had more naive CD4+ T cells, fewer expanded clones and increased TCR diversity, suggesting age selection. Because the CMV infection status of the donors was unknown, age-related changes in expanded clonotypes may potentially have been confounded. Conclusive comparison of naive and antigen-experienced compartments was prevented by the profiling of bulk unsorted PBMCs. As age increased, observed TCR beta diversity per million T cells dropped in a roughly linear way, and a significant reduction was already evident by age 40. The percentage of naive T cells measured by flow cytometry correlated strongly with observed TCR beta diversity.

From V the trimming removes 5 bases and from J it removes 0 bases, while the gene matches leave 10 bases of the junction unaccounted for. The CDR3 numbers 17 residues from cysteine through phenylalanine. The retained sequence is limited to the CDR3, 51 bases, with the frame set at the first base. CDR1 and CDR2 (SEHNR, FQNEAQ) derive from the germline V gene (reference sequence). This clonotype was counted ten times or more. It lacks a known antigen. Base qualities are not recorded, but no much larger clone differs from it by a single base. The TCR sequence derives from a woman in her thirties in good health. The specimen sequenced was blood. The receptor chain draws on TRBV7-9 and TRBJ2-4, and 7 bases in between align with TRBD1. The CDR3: CASSRGTDGLAKNIQYF. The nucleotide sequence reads TGTGCCAGCAGCCGTGGGACAGATGGCCTAGCCAAAAACATTCAGTACTTC.